The 20 T cell receptor beta chains listed next were all sequenced from one sample in a study of CD4 T cells in relation to SARS-CoV-2 and coronaviruses. For these receptors, no antigen is known. Method: immunoSEQ multiplex PCR; TCRdb's copy keeps in-frame clones and lacks some. The repertoire holds about 43,000 clones, with roughly 82% as singletons. The sequencing sample was made of naive CD4+ T cells from PBMCs, cultured in vitro. Subset here: naive CD4+ T cells isolated by negative enrichment. The receptors come from an adult with COVID-19.

The chain couples TRBV27 to TRBJ2-7; 7 positions agree with TRBD2. In germline, CDR1 is MNHEY, CDR2 SMNVEV (reference sequence). The CDR3 contains 16 residues. With V trimmed by 3 bases and J by 0 bases, 8 bases remained unmatched. The CDR3 DNA reads TGTGCCAGCAGTTTCTCCGCGGGGGAGAGCTCCTACGAGCAGTACTTC. Protein product: CASSFSAGESSYEQYF.

This chain links TRBV2 with TRBJ2-3; 7 nucleotides agree with TRBD1. The CDR3 extends over 14 amino acids. The junction had 7 bases not matched to a gene; V was cut back by 5 bases and J by 5 bases. CDR1 SNHLY and CDR2 FYNNEI come from the germline V gene. The CDR3 coding sequence is TGTGCCAGCAGTCGCCGACAGGGTCAAGATACGCAGTATTTT. It is translated as CASSRRQGQDTQYF.

The chain couples TRBV6-5 to TRBJ1-2, with TRBD1 as a possible D gene (6 bases). Trimming removed 6 bases at V and 5 bases at J, with 19 bases between. Germline V gene sequence: CDR1 MNHEY, CDR2 SVGAGI. The CDR3 is 15 amino acids. CDR3 DNA: TGTGCCAGCAGCTTCGGGGGCAGAACTCCTTATGGCTACACCTTC. Translating gives CASSFGGRTPYGYTF.

This chain connects TRBV19 to TRBJ1-5; D might be TRBD1 (5 bases). CDR1 is LNHDA, CDR2 SQIVND, per germline (reference sequence). This CDR3 comprises 13 residues. The V end lost 5 bases, the J end lost 5 bases, and 10 bases lay between the germline ends. CDR3 bases: TGTGCCAGTAGTTCGGACACCTATCAGCCCCAGCATTTT. Protein sequence: CASSSDTYQPQHF.

The V gene is TRBV30, the J gene TRBJ1-1; perhaps TRBD1 as D (6 bases). CDR3 length: 11 residues. Germline CDR1 and CDR2: GTSNPN and SVGIG (reference sequence). The ends were cut back, 7 bases at V and 8 bases at J, with 14 bases in the middle. CDR3 in amino acids: CASSVQGEAFF. DNA for the CDR3: TGTGCCTCCTCGGTACAGGGAGAAGCTTTCTTT.

The chain employs TRBV2 and TRBJ2-3; 11 nucleotides line up with TRBD1. The CDR3 totals 15 residues. Germline V CDR1 and CDR2: SNHLY, FYNNEI. J lost 4 bases, V lost 4 bases, and 4 bases had no gene match. This CDR3 is CASSVDRGLSDTQYF. The DNA of the CDR3 is TGTGCCAGCAGTGTGGACAGGGGGCTTTCAGATACGCAGTATTTT.

This rearrangement joins TRBV6-6 to TRBJ1-5; D gene ambiguous. V lost 0 bases to trimming and J lost 0 bases, with 9 bases between them. CDR1 and CDR2 (germline): MNHNY, SVGAGI (reference sequence). CDR3 length: 16 residues. The chain's CDR3 is CASSYSAGFSNQPQHF. In DNA, the CDR3 is TGTGCCAGCAGTTACTCAGCGGGGTTTAGCAATCAGCCCCAGCATTTT.

The chain recombines TRBV19 with TRBJ2-3; 7 nucleotides align to TRBD2. The CDR3 is 17 residues long. The germline CDR1 and CDR2 sequences are LNHDA and SQIVND (reference sequence). Losses at the gene ends were 4 bases for V and 5 bases for J; bases not matched to a gene: 15. In DNA form, the CDR3 reads TGTGCCAGTAGTACAGAAGGTGGCGGGAGTATCGTAGATACGCAGTATTTT. This encodes CASSTEGGGSIVDTQYF.

The rearrangement links TRBV12-3 or TRBV12-4 to TRBJ2-5; D uncertain. This CDR3 is built from 13 residues. V gave up 2 bases and J gave up 5 bases, with 9 bases separating them. The chain's CDR3 is CASSLMAAETQYF. The CDR3, as DNA: TGTGCCAGCAGTTTAATGGCGGCGGAGACCCAGTACTTC.

The chain recombines TRBV10-3 with TRBJ1-1; TRBD1 matches at 9 bases. The junction had 11 bases not matched to a gene; V was cut back by 6 bases and J by 6 bases. This CDR3 spans 15 amino acids. The germline V gene encodes CDR1 ENHRY and CDR2 SYGVKD. CDR3 protein: CAIRKQGAQHAEAFF. The CDR3 DNA sequence: TGTGCCATCAGAAAACAGGGGGCGCAGCACGCTGAAGCTTTCTTT.

This sequence joins TRBV7-9 and TRBJ2-1; D not resolved. V lost 6 bases and J lost 8, with 11 bases in between. The germline V gene has CDR1 SEHNR and CDR2 FQNEAQ (reference sequence). The CDR3 loop spans 12 amino acids. DNA of the CDR3: TGTGCCAGCAGACTGGACGGCGATGAGCAGTTCTTC. Its translation is CASRLDGDEQFF.

The V call is TRBV27, the J call TRBJ2-7, with 9 bases fitting TRBD2. Germline-derived CDR1 and CDR2 are MNHEY and SMNVEV (reference sequence). V lost 3 bases, J lost 4 bases, and 7 bases stayed unmatched. The CDR3 has 15 amino acids. The CDR3 loop reads CASSLSGRRRYEQYF. Here the CDR3 DNA reads TGTGCCAGCAGTTTGAGCGGGAGGAGGAGGTACGAGCAGTACTTC.

The chain employs TRBV28 and TRBJ2-3, with 10 bases fitting TRBD2. CDR1 and CDR2 from the germline V gene are MDHEN and SYDVKM. Trimming cost V 7 bases and J 6 bases; bases outside gene matches: 16. This CDR3 spans 17 amino acids. The CDR3 loop is CASTPAGLAPRGDTQYF. CDR3 nucleotide sequence: TGTGCCAGCACCCCAGCGGGACTAGCGCCGAGAGGGGATACGCAGTATTTT. The full variable domain, its missing parts supplied by reference TRBV28 and TRBJ2-3, is DVKVTQSSRYLVKRTGEKVFLECVQDMDHENMFWYRQDPGLGLRLIYFSYDVKMKEKGDIPEGYSVSREKKERFSLILESASTNQTSMYLCASTPAGLAPRGDTQYFGPGTRLTVL.

The chain joins TRBV5-6 to TRBJ2-1; 9 bases match TRBD2. This CDR3 region has 15 residues. J gave up 7 bases and V 5 bases, and 10 bases lay outside the gene matches. Germline V gives CDR1 SGHDT, CDR2 YYEEEE. The CDR3 is CASSRLAGGDNEQFF. The CDR3 DNA reads as TGTGCCAGCAGTAGGTTGGCGGGAGGGGATAATGAGCAGTTCTTC.

This clone was counted a single time. This sequence joins TRBV19 and TRBJ2-3; no clear D. The germline gives CDR1 LNHDA, CDR2 SQIVND (reference sequence). The V and J ends lost 3 bases and 2 bases respectively, with 3 bases between them. The CDR3 totals 12 residues. Written as DNA, the CDR3 is TGTGCCAGTAGTATCGACACAGATACGCAGTATTTT. The encoded protein is CASSIDTDTQYF.

J is TRBJ2-7 and V is TRBV9; D is perhaps TRBD2 (6 bases). The CDR3 spans 12 residues. V gave up 3 bases and J gave up 6 bases, with 10 bases separating them. Per the germline V gene, CDR1 is SGDLS and CDR2 is YYNGEE. The CDR3 sequence is CASSAGEAEQYF. DNA for the CDR3: TGTGCCAGCAGCGCGGGGGAGGCCGAGCAGTACTTC.

The V call is TRBV6-5, the J call TRBJ2-7, with TRBD2 as a possible D gene (6 bases). V shed 7 bases and J shed 4 bases, with 11 bases lying between them. CDR3 length: 12 amino acids. Looked up from germline, CDR1 is MNHEY and CDR2 is SVGAGI. CDR3 amino acids: CASNHGGYEQYF. In nucleotides, the CDR3 is TGTGCCAGCAACCACGGGGGTTACGAGCAGTACTTC.

V is TRBV25-1 and J is TRBJ2-7; D may be TRBD1 or TRBD2 (5 bases each). The V end was cut by 2 bases, the J end by 2 bases, with 13 bases between. The CDR3 is made up of 15 amino acids. CDR1 is MGHDK and CDR2 is SYGVNS in the germline V gene. CDR3 residues: CASSEIGTGTYEQYF. The DNA for the CDR3 is TGTGCCAGCAGTGAAATTGGGACCGGAACCTACGAGCAGTACTTC.

This clone turned up a few times. The rearrangement links TRBV5-1 to TRBJ2-7; 8 bases agree with TRBD2. CDR3 size: 16 residues. J gave up 7 bases and V 0 bases, and 12 bases lay outside the gene matches. Looked up from germline, CDR1 is SGHRS and CDR2 is YFSETQ. CDR3 in DNA: TGCGCCAGCAGCTTGGTGGGAGGTGCGGGAGGCAGTGAGCAGTACTTC. Translating gives CASSLVGGAGGSEQYF.

The chain has TRBV9 and TRBJ2-7, with D hard to call. CDR1 and CDR2 (germline): SGDLS, YYNGEE. The CDR3 extends over 14 amino acids. V shed 0 bases and J shed 5 bases, with 12 bases lying between them. The CDR3 reads CASSVEMSTNEQYF. The CDR3 DNA is TGTGCCAGCAGCGTAGAAATGAGTACCAACGAGCAGTACTTC. Supplemented by reference TRBV9 and TRBJ2-7, the full variable domain reads DSGVTQTPKHLITATGQRVTLRCSPRSGDLSVYWYQQSLDQGLQFLIQYYNGEERAKGNILERFSAQQFPDLHSELNLSSLELGDSALYFCASSVEMSTNEQYFGPGTRLTVT.